The present T cell receptor beta chain was sequenced within a study of T-cell reconstitution after alpha-beta-depleted transplantation in children listed by TCRdb under 2016. Regarding the research as a whole: The study quantitatively tracked T-cell immune reconstitution after TCRalphabeta/CD19-depleted allogeneic hematopoietic cell transplantation in children using TCR repertoire profiling. Results the study describes overall, beyond this receptor: The apparently early alphabetaT-cell count recovery about two months after transplant was reportedly dependent on only several hundred rapidly expanded clones derived from non-depleted graft cells. Hyperexpanded clone frequencies declined over subsequent months; after one year, T-cell counts and TCRbeta diversity were mostly attributed to newly produced T cells. In some patients, the high TCRbeta diversity seen at day 60 was put down to recipient T cells and intrathymic progenitors that had survived conditioning.

The table lists this clonotype with a few counts. Its antigen is not yet known. No much larger clonotype is one base removed from it; base qualities were not supplied. Library prep was done by PCR. Data came from an Illumina HiSeq 2500. TCR library preparation used molecular barcoding, with unique molecular identifiers applied to normalize quantification of the TCRbeta repertoire. The public reads were quality trimmed at Q25 with fastp and then assembled into clones with MiXCR by TCRdb, keeping productive beta chains. Each entry is one CDR3 protein sequence, shown with its most common DNA and genes. Recorded for this sample are 200,000 to 250,000 distinct CDR3 sequences; 20% to 30% of them occurred a single time. In total, the top ten clones hold 4% to 5.5% of the sample. The meaning of the sample's treatment or condition label: allogeneic hematopoietic cell transplantation with graft depleted of TCRalphabeta T cells and CD19 B cells. The children who served as transplant recipients had been given grafts of TCRalphabeta/CD19-depleted allogeneic hematopoietic cells.

The sequencing used PBMCs, mostly from graft donor cells, collected 360 days after TCRalphabeta/CD19-depleted stem cell transplant. The source of this sequence is a female patient aged 2-9 years who had a stem cell transplant for congenital amegakaryocytic thrombocytopenia, so the T cells may come from the graft donor.

The DNA reads TGCAGTGCTAGATCTGCTCGGACAGGGACCTACGAGCAGTACTTC. The translation is CSARSARTGTYEQYF. The chain was built from TRBV20-1 and TRBJ2-7; TRBD1 agrees with 8 junctional bases. Including cysteine and phenylalanine, the CDR3 has 15 amino acids. The kept DNA is CDR3 alone, 45 bases in frame from the first base. Taken from the germline V gene (reference sequence), the CDR1 and CDR2 loops are DFQATT and SNEGSKA. V trim: 2 bases; J trim: 2 bases; unmatched bases: 8.